The 20 T cell receptor beta chains given below trace back to one sample, sequenced in a study of blood T cell repertoires in COVID-19. Measured with immunoSEQ multiplex PCR; TCRdb has only the in-frame clones, and not every one. The table records about 78,000 clones, around nine tenths of them present only once. The sequencing input was peripheral blood. These receptors were obtained from a man aged 45-65 years with active or convalescent COVID-19.

The CDR3 DNA follows: TGTGCCAGCAGCTCCGGACAGCCCTCTTTCTATGGCTACACCTTC. Its translation is CASSSGQPSFYGYTF. V is TRBV7-8 and J is TRBJ1-2, with D possibly TRBD1 on 6 matching bases. The CDR3 sequence is 15 residues long. The V gene's germline CDR1 is SGHVS and CDR2 FQNEAQ. Trimming pared 4 bases from V and 4 bases from J, leaving 16 bases between.

The chain recombines TRBV18 with TRBJ2-3; D might be TRBD1 (6 bases). CDR3 length: 18 residues. Deletions cut 0 bases from V and 0 bases from J, with 16 bases between. The V gene's germline CDR1 is KGHSH and CDR2 LQKENI. CDR3 in DNA: TGTGCCAGCTCACCACCCGTTCTAGGGGGAACTAGCACAGATACGCAGTATTTT. Its translation: CASSPPVLGGTSTDTQYF.

The chain combines TRBV9 with TRBJ2-6, with 8 bases identical to TRBD1. This CDR3 has 19 amino acids. After removal of 2 bases from V and 0 bases from J, the junction contained 10 bases not matched to a gene. The V gene's germline CDR1 is SGDLS and CDR2 YYNGEE. The CDR3: CASSVSAGQDYSGANVLTF. In nucleotides, the CDR3 is TGTGCCAGCAGCGTTAGTGCGGGACAGGACTACTCTGGGGCCAACGTCCTGACTTTC.

V gene TRBV11-2 combines with J gene TRBJ1-6, with D maybe TRBD1 (6 bases). This CDR3 contains 15 residues. V was cut by 3 bases and J by 9 bases, with 15 bases left in between. Germline assignment: CDR1 SGHAT and CDR2 FQNNGV. The CDR3 bases are TGTGCCAGCAGCTTGGGACAAGCGTTTGTTTCACCCCTCCACTTT. It translates to CASSLGQAFVSPLHF.

The chain combines TRBV9 with TRBJ2-1; D gene ambiguous. Trimming stripped 0 bases from V and 0 bases from J, with 13 bases between. Germline-derived CDR1 and CDR2 are SGDLS and YYNGEE. This CDR3 has 17 amino acids. The CDR3 protein is CASSVAQSASSYNEQFF. For the CDR3, the DNA is TGTGCCAGCAGCGTAGCTCAAAGCGCCAGCTCCTACAATGAGCAGTTCTTC.

The J gene is TRBJ2-5, the V gene TRBV28; a possible D gene is TRBD2 (7 bases). V lost 6 bases, J lost 7 bases, and 21 bases lay in between. In germline, CDR1 is MDHEN, CDR2 SYDVKM. This CDR3 has 15 amino acids. The CDR3 loop is CASRRGTTGAGTQYF. The CDR3 DNA is TGTGCCAGCAGGCGGGGGACGACGGGGGCAGGGACCCAGTACTTC.

This chain links TRBV5-1 with TRBJ2-2, with TRBD2 matching over 9 bases. The germline CDR1 and CDR2 sequences are SGHRS and YFSETQ. Trimming at V came to 4 bases and at J to 1 base, leaving 5 bases not matched to a gene. The CDR3 is made up of 16 amino acids. CDR3 protein: CASSQTTSGNTGELFF. In nucleotides, the CDR3 is TGCGCCAGCAGCCAGACGACTAGCGGGAACACCGGGGAGCTGTTTTTT. Complete variable domain (other parts from reference TRBV5-1 and TRBJ2-2): KAGVTQTPRYLIKTRGQQVTLSCSPISGHRSVSWYQQTPGQGLQFLFEYFSETQRNKGNFPGRFSGRQFSNSRSEMNVSTLELGDSALYLCASSQTTSGNTGELFFGEGSRLTVL.

The rearrangement joins TRBV9 to TRBJ1-6; D possibly corresponds to TRBD1 (5 bases). Germline V gives CDR1 SGDLS, CDR2 YYNGEE. The V gene lost 4 bases and the J gene lost 5 bases, with 16 bases spanning the gap. This CDR3 spans 16 amino acids. The CDR3, as DNA: TGTGCCAGCAGCCCCACCGGACATACAGATAATTCACCCCTCCACTTT. Translating gives CASSPTGHTDNSPLHF.

The CDR3 protein is CATSEPDRDEAFF. For the CDR3, the DNA is TGTGCCACCAGTGAACCTGACAGAGATGAAGCTTTCTTT. V gene TRBV24-1 combines with J gene TRBJ1-1, with TRBD1 as a possible D gene (5 bases). The germline V gene has CDR1 KGHDR and CDR2 SFDVKD. The CDR3 runs to 13 residues. Trimming pared 4 bases from V and 7 bases from J, leaving 12 bases between.

The chain's CDR3 is CASRDRADQGETQYF. The DNA of the CDR3 is TGTGCCAGTCGGGACAGGGCAGACCAGGGGGAGACCCAGTACTTC. The genes are TRBV19 and TRBJ2-5, with TRBD1 matching over 9 bases. V gave up 8 bases and J gave up 5 bases; unmatched junction bases: 12. The germline V gene has CDR1 LNHDA and CDR2 SQIVND (reference sequence). The CDR3 runs to 15 residues.

The V call is TRBV6-5, the J call TRBJ1-1; 7 nucleotides agree with TRBD1. The germline gives CDR1 MNHEY, CDR2 SVGAGI. V was pared by 11 bases and J by 0 bases, with 12 bases of the junction left unmatched. CDR3 length: 15 residues. CDR3 sequence (DNA): TGTGCCGGGGATAAGACAGGGATAGTGAACACTGAAGCTTTCTTT. Amino acid sequence: CAGDKTGIVNTEAFF.

This clone was seen only a few times. The rearrangement links TRBV7-6 to TRBJ2-5; D unresolved. From germline, CDR1 is SGHVS and CDR2 FNYEAQ. The CDR3 is 16 amino acids. Trimming removed 0 bases at V and 0 bases at J, with 11 bases between. DNA for the CDR3: TGTGCCAGCAGCTTAGCTCCCTTATCCGACCAAGAGACCCAGTACTTC. Translation: CASSLAPLSDQETQYF.

The rearrangement joins TRBV10-2 to TRBJ2-5; TRBD2 matches at 14 bases. Germline V CDR1 and CDR2: WSHSY, SAAADI. The V gene end was trimmed by 6 bases and the J gene end by 1 base; junction bases not matched to a gene: 4. The CDR3 contains 16 residues. The CDR3 loop reads CASSLGLAGGQETQYF. Here the CDR3 DNA reads TGCGCCAGCAGCCTCGGACTAGCGGGGGGCCAAGAGACCCAGTACTTC.

The rearrangement uses TRBV27 and TRBJ1-2; a possible D gene is TRBD1 (5 bases). Germline loops: CDR1 MNHEY, CDR2 SMNVEV (reference sequence). The CDR3 extends over 14 amino acids. The germline V and J ends were trimmed by 8 bases and 4 bases, with 17 bases remaining between them. CDR3 in amino acids: CASHAWGGGYGYTF. DNA of the CDR3: TGTGCCAGCCACGCCTGGGGGGGTGGCTATGGCTACACCTTC.

The CDR3 here is CASSSQGLGADGYTF. DNA of the CDR3: TGTGCCAGCAGCTCCCAGGGGTTAGGGGCAGATGGCTACACCTTC. The rearrangement uses TRBV7-9 and TRBJ1-2; tentative D call: TRBD1 (6 bases). Germline V gives CDR1 SEHNR, CDR2 FQNEAQ (reference sequence). V was shortened by 4 bases and J by 6 bases, with 18 bases between the two germline ends. The CDR3 is 15 residues long.

The chain is built from TRBV19 and TRBJ2-5; TRBD1 is a possible D gene (5 bases). Germline CDR1 reads LNHDA; CDR2 reads SQIVND (reference sequence). Trimming pared 5 bases from V and 2 bases from J, leaving 15 bases between. This CDR3 is built from 15 residues. CDR3 sequence (DNA): TGTGCCAGTAGTGTACTGGACACGCCTCAAGAGACCCAGTACTTC. It codes for CASSVLDTPQETQYF.

The gene calls are TRBV11-2 and TRBJ2-2; D not resolved. The CDR3 contains 15 residues. Between the trimmed V and J ends, which lost 3 bases and 2 bases, there was a span of 10 bases. The germline CDR1 and CDR2 sequences are SGHAT and FQNNGV. CDR3 in amino acids: CASSFLGTNTGELFF. In nucleotides, the CDR3 is TGTGCCAGCAGCTTCCTAGGCACCAACACCGGGGAGCTGTTTTTT. The variable domain in full, with the rest retrieved from reference TRBV11-2 and TRBJ2-2, is EAGVAQSPRYKIIEKRQSVAFWCNPISGHATLYWYQQILGQGPKLLIQFQNNGVVDDSQLPKDRFSAERLKGVDSTLKIQPAKLEDSAVYLCASSFLGTNTGELFFGEGSRLTVL.

The V gene is TRBV7-6, the J gene TRBJ1-6; 8 nucleotides match TRBD1. V dropped 5 bases and J dropped 7; count of bases not matched to a gene: 10. The CDR3 extends over 16 amino acids. Germline V gene sequence: CDR1 SGHVS, CDR2 FNYEAQ. The CDR3 DNA is TGTGCCAGCAGCCCCCTGACAGGGGAGGCGAATTCACCCCTCCACTTT. Residues: CASSPLTGEANSPLHF.

The chain employs TRBV18 and TRBJ1-3, with TRBD1 matching over 7 bases. In germline, CDR1 is KGHSH, CDR2 LQKENI. The CDR3 consists of 15 residues. J lost 1 base, V lost 3 bases, and 3 bases had no gene match. In nucleotides, the CDR3 is TGTGCCAGCTCACCCCCGGGACAGTCTGGAAACACCATATATTTT. Translating it yields CASSPPGQSGNTIYF.

This chain joins TRBV10-1 and TRBJ2-5; a weak D match, TRBD1 (5 bases). CDR1 and CDR2 (germline): WNHNN, SYGVQD (reference sequence). The CDR3 covers 13 residues. Trimming cost V 3 bases and J 2 bases, with 7 bases left between them. The CDR3 DNA reads as TGCGCCAGCAGTGAAGGACATCAAGAGACCCAGTACTTC. It yields the protein CASSEGHQETQYF.